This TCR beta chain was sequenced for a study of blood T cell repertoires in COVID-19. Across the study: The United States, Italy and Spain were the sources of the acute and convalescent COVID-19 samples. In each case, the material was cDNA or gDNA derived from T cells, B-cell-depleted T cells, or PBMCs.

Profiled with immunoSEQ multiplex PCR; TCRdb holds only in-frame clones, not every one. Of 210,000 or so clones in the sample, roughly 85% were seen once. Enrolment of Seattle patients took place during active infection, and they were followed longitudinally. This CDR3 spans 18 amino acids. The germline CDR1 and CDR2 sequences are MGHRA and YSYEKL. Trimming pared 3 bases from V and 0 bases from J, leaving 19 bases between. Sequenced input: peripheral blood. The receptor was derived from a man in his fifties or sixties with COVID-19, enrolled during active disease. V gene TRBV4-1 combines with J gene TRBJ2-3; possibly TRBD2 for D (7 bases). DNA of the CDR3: TGCGCCAGCAGCCACCTGGGGGGGCGGGGGACTAGCACAGATACGCAGTATTTT. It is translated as CASSHLGGRGTSTDTQYF.